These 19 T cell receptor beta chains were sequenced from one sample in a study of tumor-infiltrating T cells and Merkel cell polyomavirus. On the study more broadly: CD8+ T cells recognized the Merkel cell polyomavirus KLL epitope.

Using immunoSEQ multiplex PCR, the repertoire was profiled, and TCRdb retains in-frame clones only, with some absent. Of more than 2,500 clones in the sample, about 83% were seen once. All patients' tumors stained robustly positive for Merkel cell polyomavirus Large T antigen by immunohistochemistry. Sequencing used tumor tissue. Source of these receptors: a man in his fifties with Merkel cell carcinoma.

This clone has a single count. The chain's CDR3 is CASSQEPSYGYTF. CDR3 nucleotide sequence: TGTGCCAGCAGCCAAGAACCCAGCTATGGCTACACCTTC. This chain joins TRBV14 and TRBJ1-2; D call uncertain. Germline V gene sequence: CDR1 SGHDN, CDR2 FVKESK. This CDR3 contains 13 residues. V dropped 0 bases and J dropped 4 bases, with 6 bases sitting between them.

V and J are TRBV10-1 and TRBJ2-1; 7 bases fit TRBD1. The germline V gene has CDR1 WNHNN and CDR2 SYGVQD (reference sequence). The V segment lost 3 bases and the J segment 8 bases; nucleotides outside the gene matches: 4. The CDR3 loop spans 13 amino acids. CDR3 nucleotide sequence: TGCGCCAGCAGTGACAGGGGGTTCGATGAGCAGTTCTTC. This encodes CASSDRGFDEQFF.

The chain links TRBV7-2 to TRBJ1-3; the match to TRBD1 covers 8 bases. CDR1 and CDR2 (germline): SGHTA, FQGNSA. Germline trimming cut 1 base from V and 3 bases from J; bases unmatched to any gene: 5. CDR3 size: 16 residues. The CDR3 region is CASSLDAGGYGNTIYF. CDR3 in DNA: TGTGCCAGCAGCTTAGACGCAGGGGGCTATGGAAACACCATATATTTT.

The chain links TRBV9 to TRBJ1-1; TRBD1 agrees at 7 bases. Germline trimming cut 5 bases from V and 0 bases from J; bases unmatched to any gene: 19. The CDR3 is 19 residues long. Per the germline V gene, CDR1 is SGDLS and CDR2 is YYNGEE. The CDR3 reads CASRNQTTGPSSMNTEAFF. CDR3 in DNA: TGTGCCAGCAGGAACCAAACGACAGGGCCGTCATCAATGAACACTGAAGCTTTCTTT.

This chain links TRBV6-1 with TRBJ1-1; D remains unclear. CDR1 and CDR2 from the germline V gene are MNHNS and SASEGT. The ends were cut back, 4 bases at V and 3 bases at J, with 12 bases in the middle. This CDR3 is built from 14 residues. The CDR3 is CASSGGQIDTEAFF. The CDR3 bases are TGTGCCAGCAGTGGCGGGCAGATAGACACTGAAGCTTTCTTT.

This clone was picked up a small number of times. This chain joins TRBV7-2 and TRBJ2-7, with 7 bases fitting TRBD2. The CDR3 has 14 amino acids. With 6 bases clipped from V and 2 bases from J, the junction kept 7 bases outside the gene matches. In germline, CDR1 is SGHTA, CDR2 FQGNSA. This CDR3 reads CASRRDYQAYEQYF. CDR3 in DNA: TGTGCCAGCAGGAGGGACTACCAAGCCTACGAGCAGTACTTC.

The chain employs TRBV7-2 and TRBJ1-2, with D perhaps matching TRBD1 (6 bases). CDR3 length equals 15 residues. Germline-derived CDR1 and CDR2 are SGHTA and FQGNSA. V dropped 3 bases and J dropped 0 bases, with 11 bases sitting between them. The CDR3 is CASSFIGTSNYGYTF. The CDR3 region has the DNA TGTGCCAGCAGCTTTATTGGGACATCTAACTATGGCTACACCTTC.

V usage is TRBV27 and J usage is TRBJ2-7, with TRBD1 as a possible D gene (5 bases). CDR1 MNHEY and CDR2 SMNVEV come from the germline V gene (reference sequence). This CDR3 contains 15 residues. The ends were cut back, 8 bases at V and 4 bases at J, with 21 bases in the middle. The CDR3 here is CASGAGQVALYEQYF. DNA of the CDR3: TGTGCCAGCGGGGCAGGCCAAGTGGCCCTGTACGAGCAGTACTTC.

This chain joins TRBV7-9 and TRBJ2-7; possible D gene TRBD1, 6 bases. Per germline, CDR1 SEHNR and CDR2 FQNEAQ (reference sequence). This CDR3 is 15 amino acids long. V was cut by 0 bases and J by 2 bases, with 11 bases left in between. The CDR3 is CASSLAGAPPYEQYF. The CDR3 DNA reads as TGTGCCAGCAGCTTAGCGGGGGCCCCACCCTACGAGCAGTACTTC.

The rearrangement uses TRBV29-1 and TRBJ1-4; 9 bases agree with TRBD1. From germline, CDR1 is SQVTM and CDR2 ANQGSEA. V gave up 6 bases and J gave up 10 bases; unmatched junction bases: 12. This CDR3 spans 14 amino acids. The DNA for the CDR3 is TGCAGCGTCGATCCAGGGACAGGGTCGGTAAAACTGTTTTTT. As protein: CSVDPGTGSVKLFF.

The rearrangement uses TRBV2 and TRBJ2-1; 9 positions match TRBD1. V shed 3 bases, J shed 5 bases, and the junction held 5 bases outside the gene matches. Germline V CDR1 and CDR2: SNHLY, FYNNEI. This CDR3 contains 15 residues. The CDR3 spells CASSEPGQGDNEQFF. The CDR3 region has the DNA TGTGCCAGCAGTGAGCCGGGACAGGGTGACAATGAGCAGTTCTTC.

The CDR3 sequence is CASSLARQGGGYTF. The CDR3 DNA is TGTGCCAGCAGCTTGGCCAGGCAGGGGGGAGGCTACACCTTC. The rearrangement joins TRBV5-8 to TRBJ1-2; TRBD1 agrees at 7 bases. This CDR3 comprises 14 residues. Per the germline V gene, CDR1 is SGHTS and CDR2 is YDEGEE. The V gene end was trimmed by 0 bases and the J gene end by 8 bases; junction bases not matched to a gene: 7. Filled out from reference TRBV5-8 and TRBJ1-2, the complete variable domain reads EAGVTQSPTHLIKTRGQQATLRCSPISGHTSVYWYQQALGLGLQFLLWYDEGEERNRGNFPPRFSGRQFPNYSSELNVNALELEDSALYLCASSLARQGGGYTFGSGTRLTVV.

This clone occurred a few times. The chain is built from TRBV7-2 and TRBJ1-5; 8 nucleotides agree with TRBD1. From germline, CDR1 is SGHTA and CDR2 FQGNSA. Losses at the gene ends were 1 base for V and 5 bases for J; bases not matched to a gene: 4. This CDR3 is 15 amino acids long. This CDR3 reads CASSLVSGGDQPQHF. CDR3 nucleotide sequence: TGTGCCAGCAGCTTAGTATCAGGGGGCGATCAGCCCCAGCATTTT.

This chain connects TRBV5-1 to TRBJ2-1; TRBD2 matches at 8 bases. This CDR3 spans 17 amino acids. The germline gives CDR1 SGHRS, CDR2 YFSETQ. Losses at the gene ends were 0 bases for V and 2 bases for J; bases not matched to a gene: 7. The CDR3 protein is CASSLEWVAGTYNEQFF. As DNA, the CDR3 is TGCGCCAGCAGCTTGGAATGGGTAGCGGGGACCTACAATGAGCAGTTCTTC.

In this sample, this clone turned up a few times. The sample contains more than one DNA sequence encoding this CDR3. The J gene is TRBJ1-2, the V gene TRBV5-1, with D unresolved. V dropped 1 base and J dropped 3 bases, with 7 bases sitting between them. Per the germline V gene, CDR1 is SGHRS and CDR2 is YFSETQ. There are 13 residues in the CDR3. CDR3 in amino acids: CASSLHYYYGYTF. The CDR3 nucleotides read TGCGCCAGCAGCTTGCATTACTACTATGGCTACACCTTC.

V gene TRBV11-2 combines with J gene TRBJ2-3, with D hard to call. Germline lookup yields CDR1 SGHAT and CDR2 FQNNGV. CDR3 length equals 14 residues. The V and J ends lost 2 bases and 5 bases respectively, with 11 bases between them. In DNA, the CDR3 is TGTGCCAGCAGCTTACTCGGAAGCGAAGATACGCAGTATTTT. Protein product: CASSLLGSEDTQYF.

In DNA, the CDR3 is TGTGCCAGTCGCCGGGACATAAACACTGAAGCTTTCTTT. Translated: CASRRDINTEAFF. This chain uses TRBV2 with TRBJ1-1; D might be TRBD1 (6 bases). CDR3 length: 13 amino acids. V lost 9 bases and J 2 bases, leaving 13 bases between the germline ends. CDR1 is SNHLY and CDR2 is FYNNEI in the germline V gene.

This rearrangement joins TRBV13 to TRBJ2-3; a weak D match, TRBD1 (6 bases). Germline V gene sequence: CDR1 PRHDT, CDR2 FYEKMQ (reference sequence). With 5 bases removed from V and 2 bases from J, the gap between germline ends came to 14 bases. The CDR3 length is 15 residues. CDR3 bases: TGTGCCAGCAGCCCCGGGACACTAGTCACAGATACGCAGTATTTT. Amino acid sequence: CASSPGTLVTDTQYF.

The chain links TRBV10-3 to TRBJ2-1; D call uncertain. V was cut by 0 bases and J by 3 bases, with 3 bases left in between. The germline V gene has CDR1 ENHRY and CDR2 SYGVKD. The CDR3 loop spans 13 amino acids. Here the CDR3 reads CAISESVYNEQFF. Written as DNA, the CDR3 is TGTGCCATCAGTGAGTCCGTCTACAATGAGCAGTTCTTC.